This T cell receptor (beta chain) was identified during a study of cytomegalovirus exposure and HLA in healthy donors. General study points: Listed as cytomegalovirus-associated were approximately 160 TCR beta chains. With high specificity and sensitivity, the classifier reportedly diagnosed cytomegalovirus status.

Repertoires were generated with immunoSEQ multiplex PCR, while TCRdb's copy carries only in-frame clones and drops some. Of some 59,000 clones listed, roughly 87% are singletons. Worth noting for this clone: Its target is not known.

V lost 0 bases and J lost 6; bases outside the gene matches: 9. The CDR3 consists of 15 residues. Germline V gene sequence: CDR1 SGHKS, CDR2 YYEKEE (reference sequence). This sequence was found in a woman aged 18 to 35 in good health and CMV-seronegative. What was sequenced was PBMCs. The genes are TRBV5-5 and TRBJ2-7, with 7 nucleotides matching TRBD1. The CDR3 protein is CASSLAQIGGSEQYF. CDR3 bases: TGTGCCAGCAGCTTGGCCCAGATAGGGGGCTCCGAGCAGTACTTC.